Listed below are T cell receptor beta chains from one sample, sequenced in a study of blood T cell repertoires in COVID-19. The data were produced by immunoSEQ multiplex PCR, yet TCRdb's version contains in-frame clones alone and is incomplete. The table includes about 15,000 clones, approximately 88% detected once. Sequencing used peripheral blood. The receptors originated from a human donor in a cohort sampled during active COVID-19. The CDR3 runs from the conserved cysteine through the conserved F or W. The D gene is left open where the match is weak. Size values are once, few and many counts, or a class for expanded clones, and some rows have none.

V: TRBV2; size: few; D: TRBD1; J: TRBJ1-5; DNA: TGTGCCAGCAGACCGGGGACAGTTTATGGCAATCAGCCCCAGCATTTT; CDR3: CASRPGTVYGNQPQHF
V: TRBV19; size: .; D: TRBD1; J: TRBJ1-1; DNA: TGTGCCAGTAGCAAGGGACAGGGAAACACTGAAGCTTTCTTT; CDR3: CASSKGQGNTEAFF
V: TRBV11-2; size: .; D: .; J: TRBJ2-4; DNA: TGTGCCAGCAGCGCCCTTGGGGAGCCGATAGCCAAAAACATTCAGTACTTC; CDR3: CASSALGEPIAKNIQYF
V: TRBV27; size: .; D: TRBD1; J: TRBJ2-1; DNA: TGTGCCAGCAGTCCATGGACAGGAGCCGCTGACAATGAGCAGTTCTTC; CDR3: CASSPWTGAADNEQFF
V: TRBV5-1; size: .; D: TRBD1; J: TRBJ1-1; DNA: TGCGCCAGCAGCCTCTCAACCCAAACAGGGGTACGATCGAACACTGAAGCTTTCTTT; CDR3: CASSLSTQTGVRSNTEAFF
V: TRBV6-2/TRBV6-3; size: .; D: TRBD2; J: TRBJ2-3; DNA: TGTGCCAGCAGTTACGGGCGACTAGCGGGAGTCCCCCCAGATACGCAGTATTTT; CDR3: CASSYGRLAGVPPDTQYF
V: TRBV9; size: .; D: .; J: TRBJ2-3; DNA: TGTGCCAGCAGCGTAGCTCCGGGGGATACGCAGTATTTT; CDR3: CASSVAPGDTQYF
V: TRBV10-3; size: .; D: .; J: TRBJ2-7; DNA: TGTGCCATCAGGGACACGGGTCGCGAGCAGTACTTC; CDR3: CAIRDTGREQYF
V: TRBV5-1; size: .; D: TRBD1; J: TRBJ2-7; DNA: TGCGCCAGCAGCTTTGATGCCGGGACAGGGGGCGAGCAGTACTTC; CDR3: CASSFDAGTGGEQYF
V: TRBV5-1; size: .; D: .; J: TRBJ2-1; DNA: TGCGCCAGCAGCTTGAACAGCGGAAACTACAATGAGCAGTTCTTC; CDR3: CASSLNSGNYNEQFF
V: TRBV6-6; size: once; D: TRBD1; J: TRBJ1-1; DNA: TGTGCCAGCACCGACAGGGGGCGTGAAGCTTTCTTT; CDR3: CASTDRGREAFF
V: TRBV7-9; size: .; D: TRBD1; J: TRBJ1-1; DNA: TGTGCCAGCAGCTTGGACAGGGTGGGTGAAGCTTTCTTT; CDR3: CASSLDRVGEAFF
V: TRBV6-5; size: .; D: .; J: TRBJ2-5; DNA: TGTGCCAGCAGCCGCTTCCCAGGGGAGACCCAGTACTTC; CDR3: CASSRFPGETQYF
V: TRBV5-1; size: .; D: TRBD1; J: TRBJ1-2; DNA: TGCGCCAGCAGCTTTACGGGACAGGGAGGGGATGGCTACACCTTC; CDR3: CASSFTGQGGDGYTF
V: TRBV20-1; size: .; D: .; J: TRBJ2-1; DNA: TGCAGTGCTAGTGTCTGGAGCTCCTACAATGAGCAGTTCTTC; CDR3: CSASVWSSYNEQFF
V: TRBV3-1/TRBV3-2; size: .; D: TRBD1; J: TRBJ1-4; DNA: TGTGCCAGCAGCCAAGAAGGCAGGGGGCGAGGCAATGAAAAACTGTTTTTT; CDR3: CASSQEGRGRGNEKLFF
V: TRBV28; size: .; D: .; J: TRBJ1-1; DNA: TGTGCCAGCAGTTTAAAATTGCTGTCAGGTGGTGAAGCTTTCTTT; CDR3: CASSLKLLSGGEAFF
V: TRBV5-1; size: once; D: TRBD1; J: TRBJ2-6; DNA: TGCGCCAGCAGCGACGGCACTCGGGACAGAAGTAGGTGGGGATCTGGGGCCAACGTCCTGACTTTC; CDR3: CASSDGTRDRSRWGSGANVLTF
V: TRBV18; size: .; D: .; J: TRBJ2-3; DNA: TGTGCCAGCTCACCACCTTCGGCAGATACGCAGTATTTT; CDR3: CASSPPSADTQYF
V: TRBV15; size: .; D: TRBD1; J: TRBJ2-1; DNA: TGTGCCACCAGCAGAAGCCGGGACAGGGCTGATGAGCAGTTCTTC; CDR3: CATSRSRDRADEQFF
V: TRBV6-5; size: .; D: .; J: TRBJ2-3; DNA: TGTGCCAGCAGCCATGAGACAGGAAGGTCAGATACGCAGTATTTT; CDR3: CASSHETGRSDTQYF
V: TRBV30; size: .; D: .; J: TRBJ1-4; DNA: TGTGCCTGGAGCGACAGGAATGAAAAACTGTTTTTT; CDR3: CAWSDRNEKLFF
V: TRBV10-3; size: .; D: .; J: TRBJ2-2; DNA: TGTGCCATCAAGGCAGGGCAGAACACCGGGGAGCTGTTTTTT; CDR3: CAIKAGQNTGELFF
V: TRBV3-1/TRBV3-2; size: .; D: .; J: TRBJ2-7; DNA: TGTGCCAGCAGCCAAGATGCGCGGGCTCCTCTCTACGAGCAGTACTTC; CDR3: CASSQDARAPLYEQYF
V: TRBV7-8; size: .; D: TRBD2; J: TRBJ2-7; DNA: TGTGCCAGCAGCCCGGGGGGGCGACCAGACGCCTACGAGCAGTACTTC; CDR3: CASSPGGRPDAYEQYF
V: TRBV2; size: .; D: TRBD1; J: TRBJ2-3; DNA: TGTGCCAGTAGGGACAGGAAGGGACTTACGCAGTATTTT; CDR3: CASRDRKGLTQYF
V: TRBV6-4; size: .; D: TRBD2; J: TRBJ2-3; DNA: TGTGCCAGCAGTGAATCCGGGACTAGCGGGAGGGATACGCAGTATTTT; CDR3: CASSESGTSGRDTQYF
V: TRBV4-1; size: .; D: .; J: TRBJ2-7; DNA: TGCGCCAGCAGGAGTACGGAGAAGGGGGCCTACGAGCAGTACTTC; CDR3: CASRSTEKGAYEQYF
V: TRBV6-1; size: .; D: TRBD1; J: TRBJ1-1; DNA: TGTGCCAGCAGTGAGTACGACAGGGGGCTTACTGAAGCTTTCTTT; CDR3: CASSEYDRGLTEAFF
V: TRBV3-1/TRBV3-2; size: .; D: .; J: TRBJ1-5; DNA: TGTGCCAGCAGTCCTGGCGGTTGGCAGCCCCAGCATTTT; CDR3: CASSPGGWQPQHF
V: TRBV18; size: .; D: TRBD2; J: TRBJ2-7; DNA: TGTGCCAGCTCACCCAGGAACCCCGCCGGGAGGGCCTACGAGCAGTACTTC; CDR3: CASSPRNPAGRAYEQYF
V: TRBV4-1; size: .; D: .; J: TRBJ2-1; DNA: TGCGCCAGCAGCCAAGAGGGGACTCGTAATGAGCAGTTCTTC; CDR3: CASSQEGTRNEQFF
V: TRBV30; size: .; D: .; J: TRBJ1-3; DNA: TGTGCCTGGAGTGTTGGCGGATCTAGCTCTGGAAACACCATATATTTT; CDR3: CAWSVGGSSSGNTIYF
V: TRBV4-1; size: .; D: TRBD2; J: TRBJ2-1; DNA: TGCGCCAGCAGCCAAGGGCTAGCGGCACTCTACAATGAGCAGTTCTTC; CDR3: CASSQGLAALYNEQFF
V: TRBV27; size: .; D: .; J: TRBJ2-1; DNA: TGTGCCAGCAGTTTATACCTTATAGGGGGCAATGAGCAGTTCTTC; CDR3: CASSLYLIGGNEQFF
V: TRBV9; size: .; D: .; J: TRBJ2-1; DNA: TGTGCCTTCGTGGTGTGGGGAGATGAGCAGTTCTTC; CDR3: CAFVVWGDEQFF
V: TRBV6-1; size: .; D: .; J: TRBJ1-2; DNA: TGTGCCAGCAGTGAAGTCGCCAGGGGCTATGGCTACACCTTC; CDR3: CASSEVARGYGYTF
V: TRBV7-3; size: .; D: TRBD1; J: TRBJ1-1; DNA: TGTGCCAGCAGCACCGGGACAGGGGGATCTGAAGCTTTCTTT; CDR3: CASSTGTGGSEAFF
V: TRBV5-1; size: .; D: .; J: TRBJ2-1; DNA: TGCGCCAGCAGCTTGGTAGGACCCACTAGTGAGCAGTTCTTC; CDR3: CASSLVGPTSEQFF
V: TRBV5-1; size: .; D: .; J: TRBJ1-1; DNA: TGCGCCAGCAGCTTGGCAGGGATGAACACTGAAGCTTTCTTT; CDR3: CASSLAGMNTEAFF
V: TRBV12-3/TRBV12-4; size: .; D: .; J: TRBJ2-7; DNA: TGTGCCAGCTCATCCCTTGAAGGAGCCGTGGAGTACTTC; CDR3: CASSSLEGAVEYF
V: TRBV6-5; size: .; D: .; J: TRBJ1-6; DNA: TGTGCCAGCAGCAAAACTATCGGATATTCACCCCTCCACTTT; CDR3: CASSKTIGYSPLHF
V: TRBV27; size: .; D: .; J: TRBJ2-7; DNA: TGTGCCAGCAGTCTCTTCGGGGGCTCCTACGAGCAGTACTTC; CDR3: CASSLFGGSYEQYF
V: TRBV12-5; size: .; D: .; J: TRBJ1-5; DNA: TGTGCTAGTGGTTTTTCAGGAGGGGCTAGCAATCAGCCCCAGCATTTT; CDR3: CASGFSGGASNQPQHF
V: TRBV3-1/TRBV3-2; size: .; D: TRBD2; J: TRBJ2-5; DNA: TGTGCCAGCAGCCGGGGACTAGCGGGAACTCCGGCCCGAGAGACCCAGTACTTC; CDR3: CASSRGLAGTPARETQYF
V: TRBV20-1; size: few; D: .; J: TRBJ1-1; DNA: TGCAGAGCGGCTTCAGGTTTCGAAGCTTTCTTT; CDR3: CRAASGFEAFF
V: TRBV7-2; size: .; D: .; J: TRBJ1-4; DNA: TGTGCCAGCAGCTTAATGGCCGGGGTGGCCGGAGCTAATGAAAAACTGTTTTTT; CDR3: CASSLMAGVAGANEKLFF
V: TRBV7-2; size: .; D: .; J: TRBJ1-2; DNA: TGTGCCAGCAGCCCCACTCGAAGAGGCTACACCTTC; CDR3: CASSPTRRGYTF
V: TRBV4-1; size: .; D: TRBD2; J: TRBJ2-7; DNA: TGCGCCAGCAGCCAAGATCAATCACTAGCGGGAGGGTCCTACTACGAGCAGTACTTC; CDR3: CASSQDQSLAGGSYYEQYF
V: TRBV9; size: few; D: .; J: TRBJ1-6; DNA: TGTGCCAGCAGCGTAGCCACAGGGAGAAATTCACCCCTCCACTTT; CDR3: CASSVATGRNSPLHF
V: TRBV14; size: .; D: TRBD2; J: TRBJ2-1; DNA: TGTGCCAGCAGCCAAGCCCTGGGACTAGCGGGGGAGCAGTTCTTC; CDR3: CASSQALGLAGEQFF
V: TRBV5-1; size: .; D: .; J: TRBJ2-5; DNA: TGCGCCAGCAGCTTGTTGCTACAAGAGACCCAGTACTTC; CDR3: CASSLLLQETQYF
V: TRBV6-5; size: .; D: .; J: TRBJ1-1; DNA: TGTGCCAGCAGTACTATTAGTGATACTGAAGCTTTCTTT; CDR3: CASSTISDTEAFF